These 15 T cell receptor beta chains were all obtained from the same sample, sequenced in a study of vaccination and CD4 T cells after COVID-19. Antigens for these TCRs are unknown. Cultured CD4+ T cell DNA was sequenced using the Oncomine TCR Beta short-read assay. TCRdb re-called the PCR reads with MiXCR, one entry per CDR3 protein. This table has tens of thousands of distinct CDR3 sequences, around 48% appearing once. Indicated treatment: approximately 9-day PBMC culture with coronavirus spike peptide pools or control peptides (ViraFEST assay). The sequenced material came from CD4+ T cells from blood, cultured in vitro. These receptors originate from a human donor who had recovered from COVID-19.

The rearrangement links TRBV6-1 to TRBJ1-2; D gene ambiguous. V was shortened by 3 bases and J by 1 base, with 6 bases between the two germline ends. The CDR3 is 13 residues long. CDR1 and CDR2 (germline): MNHNS, SASEGT. The CDR3 is CASSDTVNYGYTF. The DNA of the CDR3 is TGTGCCAGCAGTGACACGGTTAACTATGGCTACACCTTC.

This rearrangement joins TRBV4-1 to TRBJ2-5; 8 nucleotides align to TRBD2. From germline, CDR1 is MGHRA and CDR2 YSYEKL. CDR3 length: 14 amino acids. The ends lost 2 bases at V and 5 bases at J; junction bases unmatched: 4. CDR3 sequence: CASSQRAGVETQYF. In DNA, the CDR3 is TGCGCCAGCAGCCAAAGAGCGGGAGTCGAGACCCAGTACTTC.

This chain connects TRBV11-2 to TRBJ2-5; D is possibly TRBD2 (6 bases). The V gene lost 5 bases and the J gene lost 7 bases, with 20 bases spanning the gap. This CDR3 is built from 15 residues. CDR1 SGHAT and CDR2 FQNNGV come from the germline V gene. For the CDR3, the DNA is TGTGCCAGCAGCCAAGGGCGCGGGGCCCAGGGGACCCAGTACTTC. Its translation: CASSQGRGAQGTQYF.

This clonotype has just a few counts. The chain joins TRBV7-7 to TRBJ2-7; 9 bases align to TRBD2. The CDR3 contains 13 residues. Germline V gives CDR1 SSHAT, CDR2 FNYEAQ (reference sequence). J gave up 6 bases and V 1 base, and 1 base lay outside the gene matches. The CDR3 DNA reads as TGTGCCAGCAGCTTAGGTAGCGGGAGCGAGCAGTACTTC. This sequence encodes CASSLGSGSEQYF.

The gene calls are TRBV24-1 and TRBJ1-2, with no clear D. The V gene's germline CDR1 is KGHDR and CDR2 SFDVKD. The CDR3 spans 16 residues. Trimming pared 2 bases from V and 1 base from J, leaving 13 bases between. CDR3 DNA sequence: TGTGCCACCAGTGATTCGAACTCGGCCCTTAACTATGGCTACACCTTC. This translates into CATSDSNSALNYGYTF.

The rearrangement uses TRBV10-3 and TRBJ1-3; TRBD1 matches at 9 bases. The CDR3 covers 17 residues. Germline-derived CDR1 and CDR2 are ENHRY and SYGVKD. Trimming at V came to 6 bases and at J to 3 bases, leaving 12 bases not matched to a gene. Here the CDR3 reads CAIRSGTGRQSGNTIYF. The CDR3 DNA reads TGTGCCATCAGATCCGGGACAGGGAGACAAAGTGGAAACACCATATATTTT.

The chain links TRBV6-1 to TRBJ2-1; tentative D call: TRBD1 (7 bases). Germline CDR1 is MNHNS and CDR2 is SASEGT. V gave up 4 bases and J gave up 10 bases, with 17 bases separating them. CDR3 length equals 14 residues. The CDR3 loop is CASSGGGGVGEQFF. In DNA, the CDR3 is TGTGCCAGCAGTGGAGGGGGCGGGGTGGGGGAGCAGTTCTTC.

This sequence joins TRBV11-2 and TRBJ1-2; D is unresolved. V was clipped by 1 base and J by 0 bases, with 9 bases between them. Per the germline V gene, CDR1 is SGHAT and CDR2 is FQNNGV. The CDR3 has 15 residues. The CDR3 region has the DNA TGTGCCAGCAGCTTAGGCGATGCAGCTAACTATGGCTACACCTTC. This encodes CASSLGDAANYGYTF. The whole variable domain, filled in from reference TRBV11-2 and TRBJ1-2, reads EAGVAQSPRYKIIEKRQSVAFWCNPISGHATLYWYQQILGQGPKLLIQFQNNGVVDDSQLPKDRFSAERLKGVDSTLKIQPAKLEDSAVYLCASSLGDAANYGYTFGSGTRLTVV.

This clonotype was seen more than once but under ten times. This chain links TRBV20-1 with TRBJ2-3; D perhaps matches TRBD2 (5 bases). The V end lost 7 bases, the J end lost 4 bases, and 12 bases lay between the germline ends. Germline V gene data show CDR1 as DFQATT and CDR2 as SNEGSKA (reference sequence). The CDR3 totals 12 residues. CDR3 DNA sequence: TGCAGTGGGGCTGGGAGCGCAGATACGCAGTATTTT. Residues: CSGAGSADTQYF.

The J gene is TRBJ1-1, the V gene TRBV24-1; 10 bases are a match to TRBD1. Per germline, CDR1 KGHDR and CDR2 SFDVKD. V lost 3 bases and J lost 1; bases outside the gene matches: 10. The CDR3 sequence is 18 residues long. The CDR3 loop reads CATSDNAGTGATNTEAFF. The CDR3 DNA follows: TGTGCCACCAGTGATAACGCCGGGACAGGGGCTACGAACACTGAAGCTTTCTTT.

This chain joins TRBV5-6 and TRBJ2-7; D is possibly TRBD2 (5 bases). This CDR3 comprises 16 residues. Germline CDR1 SGHDT, CDR2 YYEEEE. Between the trimmed V and J ends, which lost 0 bases and 6 bases, there was a span of 19 bases. The CDR3 nucleotides read TGTGCCAGCAGCTTGGTCGGGGAAGTATCCGGCTCCGAGCAGTACTTC. It codes for CASSLVGEVSGSEQYF.

In this sample, this clonotype turned up a few times. The chain combines TRBV20-1 with TRBJ2-5, with D perhaps given as TRBD1 or TRBD2 (7 bases each). The CDR3 spans 15 residues. V dropped 3 bases and J dropped 5 bases, with 19 bases sitting between them. Germline V CDR1 and CDR2: DFQATT, SNEGSKA (reference sequence). The CDR3: CSASLPPQGGETQYF. The CDR3 coding sequence is TGCAGTGCTAGCCTCCCTCCCCAGGGGGGGGAGACCCAGTACTTC.

The chain couples TRBV27 to TRBJ1-1, with D unresolved. The CDR3 loop spans 13 amino acids. V gave up 2 bases and J gave up 1 base, with 5 bases separating them. The germline V gene has CDR1 MNHEY and CDR2 SMNVEV (reference sequence). CDR3 coding DNA: TGTGCCAGCAGTTTAGTCCAGAACACTGAAGCTTTCTTT. Residues: CASSLVQNTEAFF.

This chain connects TRBV6-2 or TRBV6-3 to TRBJ2-2; possibly TRBD2 for D (5 bases). CDR1 is MNHEY, CDR2 SVGEGT, per germline. This CDR3 contains 16 residues. V lost 2 bases and J 4 bases, leaving 14 bases between the germline ends. CDR3 amino acids: CASSYGGVSGTGELFF. For the CDR3, the DNA is TGTGCCAGCAGTTACGGAGGAGTCTCGGGCACCGGGGAGCTGTTTTTT.

V and J are TRBV6-1 and TRBJ1-2; 7 nucleotides agree with TRBD1. The germline V gene encodes CDR1 MNHNS and CDR2 SASEGT. CDR3 length equals 15 residues. The junction had 9 bases not matched to a gene; V was cut back by 7 bases and J by 1 base. CDR3 nucleotides: TGTGCCAGCACCTATGACAGGGCGGGTAACTATGGCTACACCTTC. Protein product: CASTYDRAGNYGYTF.